The 11 T cell receptor beta chains below were found in one sample sequenced in a study of CD8 T cells in ankylosing spondylitis. MiXCR, run by TCRdb on the 5' RACE reads, gives a single entry per CDR3 protein. The data contain roughly 90,000 distinct CDR3 sequences, around 8.5% of them singletons. Their recognized antigens are unknown. Regarding the study as a whole: For ankylosing spondylitis blood, a TCR beta motif of roughly 8 highly homologous variants appeared characteristic.

Input material: blood, either unsorted or a sorted T cell fraction (not recorded which). The receptors stem from a male donor with ankylosing spondylitis.

The chain couples TRBV3-1 to TRBJ2-7; 8 nucleotides match TRBD1. With 3 bases clipped from V and 2 bases from J, the junction kept 3 bases outside the gene matches. This CDR3 is built from 14 residues. The germline CDR1 and CDR2 sequences are LGHDT and YNNKEL (reference sequence). The chain's CDR3 is CASSQDRETYEQYF. CDR3 bases: TGTGCCAGCAGCCAGGACAGGGAAACCTACGAGCAGTACTTC.

The table lists this clonotype with many counts. V and J are TRBV12-5 and TRBJ2-1; D remains ambiguous. Germline CDR1 LGHNT, CDR2 FRNRAP. V lost 3 bases to trimming and J lost 10 bases, with 7 bases between them. CDR3 length: 11 residues. CDR3 nucleotides: TGTGCTAGTGGTTTTGGGCCCGAGCAGTTCTTC. This encodes CASGFGPEQFF.

This clonotype was counted a few times. V gene TRBV12-3 or TRBV12-4 combines with J gene TRBJ1-3, with D unclear. The CDR3 contains 11 residues. V lost 10 bases to trimming and J lost 3 bases, with 7 bases between them. CDR3 bases: TGTGCCACCCGGCATGGAAACACCATATATTTT. The encoded protein is CATRHGNTIYF.

This clonotype was observed a few times. CDR3 residues: CASSYVLAGYNEQFF. The CDR3 DNA reads TGTGCCAGCAGTTACGTTCTAGCGGGGTACAATGAGCAGTTCTTC. The J gene is TRBJ2-1, the V gene TRBV6-5; 9 bases fit TRBD2. The CDR3 runs to 15 residues. Germline V CDR1 and CDR2: MNHEY, SVGAGI. With 2 bases clipped from V and 4 bases from J, the junction kept 3 bases outside the gene matches.

This clonotype occurred a few times. This chain links TRBV5-1 with TRBJ2-7; TRBD1 agrees at 9 bases. CDR3 length equals 16 residues. The ends lost 2 bases at V and 6 bases at J; junction bases unmatched: 12. Germline V gene data show CDR1 as SGHRS and CDR2 as YFSETQ. CDR3 sequence: CASSFNHLQGAAEQYF. The DNA for the CDR3 is TGCGCCAGCAGCTTTAATCACCTACAGGGGGCGGCCGAGCAGTACTTC.

This clonotype was seen many times. This chain connects TRBV6-2 or TRBV6-3 to TRBJ2-1, with 7 nucleotides matching TRBD2. J lost 8 bases, V lost 2 bases, and 6 bases had no gene match. Germline V gene sequence: CDR1 MNHEY, CDR2 SVGEGT. The CDR3 totals 14 residues. This chain's CDR3 is CASSYPGGDHEQFF. DNA of the CDR3: TGTGCCAGCAGTTACCCGGGGGGAGACCATGAGCAGTTCTTC.

This clonotype was found many times. V and J are TRBV11-2 and TRBJ2-7; maybe TRBD2 (6 bases). Trimming removed 3 bases from V and 3 bases from J, with 9 bases in between. Per the germline V gene, CDR1 is SGHAT and CDR2 is FQNNGV. The CDR3 is made up of 13 amino acids. The CDR3 loop is CASSFGGVYEQYV. The DNA for the CDR3 is TGTGCCAGCAGCTTCGGAGGGGTCTACGAGCAGTACGTC.

The rearrangement links TRBV4-1 to TRBJ2-7; 11 bases match TRBD1. Unmatched junction bases numbered 2, after V lost 1 base and J lost 3 bases. This CDR3 is 15 amino acids long. Per germline, CDR1 MGHRA and CDR2 YSYEKL. As DNA, the CDR3 is TGCGCCAGCAGCCAAGCCGGGACAGGGGGCTACGAGCAGTACTTC. Translation gives CASSQAGTGGYEQYF.

This clonotype appeared a few times. The chain's CDR3 is CASSLAVDRGNTGELFF. CDR3 nucleotide sequence: TGCGCCAGCAGCTTGGCCGTCGACAGGGGAAACACCGGGGAGCTGTTTTTT. The J gene is TRBJ2-2, the V gene TRBV5-1; 8 nucleotides line up with TRBD1. The CDR3 has 17 residues. J was trimmed by 2 bases and V by 0 bases; bases with no gene match: 6. Germline values: CDR1 SGHRS, CDR2 YFSETQ.

This clonotype occurred many times. The chain uses TRBV12-3 or TRBV12-4 and TRBJ2-5; maybe TRBD1 (6 bases). The length of the CDR3 is 17 residues. V was trimmed by 1 base and J by 4 bases, leaving 19 bases between them. The CDR3 is CASSLGGGYGIGETQYF. CDR3 DNA: TGTGCCAGCAGTTTAGGAGGGGGATACGGGATTGGAGAGACCCAGTACTTC.

Ten or more counts support this clonotype. The V gene is TRBV20-1, the J gene TRBJ2-1; TRBD2 aligns across 11 bases. The CDR3 covers 15 residues. Per germline, CDR1 DFQATT and CDR2 SNEGSKA (reference sequence). With 6 bases clipped from V and 2 bases from J, the junction kept 6 bases outside the gene matches. The CDR3 sequence is CSARQLAGAYNEQFF. CDR3 bases: TGCAGTGCCCGGCAACTAGCGGGAGCCTACAATGAGCAGTTCTTC.